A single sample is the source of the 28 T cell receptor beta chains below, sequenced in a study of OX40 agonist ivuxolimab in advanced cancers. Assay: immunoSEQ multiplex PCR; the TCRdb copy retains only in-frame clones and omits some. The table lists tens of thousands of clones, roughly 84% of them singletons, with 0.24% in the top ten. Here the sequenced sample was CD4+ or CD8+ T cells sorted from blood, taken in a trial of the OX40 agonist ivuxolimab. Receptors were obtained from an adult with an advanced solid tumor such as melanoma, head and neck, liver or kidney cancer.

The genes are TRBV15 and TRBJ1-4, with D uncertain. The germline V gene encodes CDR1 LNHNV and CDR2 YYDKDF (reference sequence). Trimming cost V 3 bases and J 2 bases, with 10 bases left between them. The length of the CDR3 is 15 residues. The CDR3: CATSSGLLTNEKLFF. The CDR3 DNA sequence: TGTGCCACCAGCAGCGGGCTTTTGACTAATGAAAAACTGTTTTTT.

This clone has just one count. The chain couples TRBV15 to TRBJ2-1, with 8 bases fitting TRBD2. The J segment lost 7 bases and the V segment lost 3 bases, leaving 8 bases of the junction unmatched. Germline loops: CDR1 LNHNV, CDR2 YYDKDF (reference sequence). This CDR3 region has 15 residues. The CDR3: CATSSRAGVRNEQFF. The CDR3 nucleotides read TGTGCCACCAGCAGTAGAGCGGGAGTCCGGAATGAGCAGTTCTTC.

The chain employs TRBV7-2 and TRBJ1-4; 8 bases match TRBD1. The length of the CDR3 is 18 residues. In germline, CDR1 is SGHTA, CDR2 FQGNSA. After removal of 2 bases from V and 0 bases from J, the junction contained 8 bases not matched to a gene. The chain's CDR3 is CASSLLSGTGATNEKLFF. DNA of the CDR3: TGTGCCAGCAGCTTATTGTCGGGGACAGGCGCAACTAATGAAAAACTGTTTTTT.

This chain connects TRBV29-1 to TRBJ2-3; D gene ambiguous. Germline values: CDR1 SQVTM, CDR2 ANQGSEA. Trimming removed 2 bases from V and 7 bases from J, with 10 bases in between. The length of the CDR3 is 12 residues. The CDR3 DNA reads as TGCAGCGTTGAAACCATTGGAAATACGCAGTATTTT. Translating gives CSVETIGNTQYF.

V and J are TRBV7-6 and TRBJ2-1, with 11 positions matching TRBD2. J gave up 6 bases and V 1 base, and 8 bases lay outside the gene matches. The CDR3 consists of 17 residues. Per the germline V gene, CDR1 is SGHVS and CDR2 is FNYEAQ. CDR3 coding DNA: TGTGCCAGCAGCTTAGGGTCGGCGGGACTAGCGGCCAATGAGCAGTTCTTC. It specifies CASSLGSAGLAANEQFF.

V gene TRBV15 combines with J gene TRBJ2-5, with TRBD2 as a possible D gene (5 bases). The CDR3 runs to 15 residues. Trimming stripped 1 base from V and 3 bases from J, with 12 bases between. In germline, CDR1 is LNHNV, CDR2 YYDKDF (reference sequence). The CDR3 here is CATSRAGNGKETQYF. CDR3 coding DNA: TGTGCCACCAGCAGAGCGGGGAATGGGAAAGAGACCCAGTACTTC.

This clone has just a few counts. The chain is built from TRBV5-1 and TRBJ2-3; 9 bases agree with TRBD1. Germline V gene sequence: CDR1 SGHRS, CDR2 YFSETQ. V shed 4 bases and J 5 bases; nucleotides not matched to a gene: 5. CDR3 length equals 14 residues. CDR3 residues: CASSRGQGIDTQYF. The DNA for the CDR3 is TGCGCCAGCAGCAGGGGACAGGGAATAGATACGCAGTATTTT.

CDR3 nucleotides: TGCGCCAGCAGCTTCGGGACCACCACTAACACCGGGGAGCTGTTTTTT. Its protein product is CASSFGTTTNTGELFF. The genes are TRBV5-1 and TRBJ2-2; D is possibly TRBD1 or TRBD2 (5 bases each). From germline, CDR1 is SGHRS and CDR2 YFSETQ. This CDR3 has 16 amino acids. The germline V and J ends were trimmed by 2 bases and 2 bases, with 13 bases remaining between them.

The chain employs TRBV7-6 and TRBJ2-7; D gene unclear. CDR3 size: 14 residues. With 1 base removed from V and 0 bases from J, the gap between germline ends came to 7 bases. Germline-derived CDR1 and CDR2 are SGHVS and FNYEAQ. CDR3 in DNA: TGTGCCAGCAGCTTAGGGATAAGCTCCTACGAGCAGTACTTC. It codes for CASSLGISSYEQYF.

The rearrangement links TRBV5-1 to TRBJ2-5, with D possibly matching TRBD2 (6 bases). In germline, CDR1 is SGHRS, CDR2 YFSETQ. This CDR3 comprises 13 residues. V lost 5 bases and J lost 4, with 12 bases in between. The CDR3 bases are TGCGCCAGCAGTAGACTGGGAGGAGAGACCCAGTACTTC. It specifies CASSRLGGETQYF.

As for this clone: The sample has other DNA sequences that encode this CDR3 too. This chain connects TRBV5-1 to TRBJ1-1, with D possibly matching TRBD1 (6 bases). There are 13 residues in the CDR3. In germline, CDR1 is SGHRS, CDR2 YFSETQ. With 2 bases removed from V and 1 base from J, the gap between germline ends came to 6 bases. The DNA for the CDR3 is TGCGCCAGCAGCTTACAGGGGAACACTGAAGCTTTCTTT. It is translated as CASSLQGNTEAFF.

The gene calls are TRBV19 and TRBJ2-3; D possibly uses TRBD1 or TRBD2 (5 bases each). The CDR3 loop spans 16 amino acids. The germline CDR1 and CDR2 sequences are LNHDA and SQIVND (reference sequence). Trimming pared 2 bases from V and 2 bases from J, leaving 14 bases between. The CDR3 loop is CASSILTGTNTDTQYF. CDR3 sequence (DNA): TGTGCCAGTAGTATACTTACCGGGACCAACACAGATACGCAGTATTTT.

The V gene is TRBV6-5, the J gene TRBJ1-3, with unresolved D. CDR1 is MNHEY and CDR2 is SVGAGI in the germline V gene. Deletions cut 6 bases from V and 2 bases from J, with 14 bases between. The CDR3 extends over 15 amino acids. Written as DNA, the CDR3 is TGTGCCAGCAGACCCACCCGGGAGGCTGGAAACACCATATATTTT. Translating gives CASRPTREAGNTIYF.

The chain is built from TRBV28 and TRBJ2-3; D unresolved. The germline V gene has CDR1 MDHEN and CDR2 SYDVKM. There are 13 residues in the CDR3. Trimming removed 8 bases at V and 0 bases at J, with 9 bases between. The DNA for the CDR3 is TGTGCCAGCGAGCTGGGGAGCACAGATACGCAGTATTTT. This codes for CASELGSTDTQYF.

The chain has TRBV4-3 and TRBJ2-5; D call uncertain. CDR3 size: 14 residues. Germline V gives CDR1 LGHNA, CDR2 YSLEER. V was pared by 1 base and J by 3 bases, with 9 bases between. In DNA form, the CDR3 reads TGCGCCAGCAGCCAAGCAGGTGAAAAAGAGACCCAGTACTTC. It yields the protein CASSQAGEKETQYF.

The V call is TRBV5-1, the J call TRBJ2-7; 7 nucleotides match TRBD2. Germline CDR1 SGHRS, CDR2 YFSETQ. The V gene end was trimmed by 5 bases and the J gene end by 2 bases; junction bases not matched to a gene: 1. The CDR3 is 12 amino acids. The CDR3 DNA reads TGCGCCAGCAGGGGGGGGGCCTACGAGCAGTACTTC. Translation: CASRGGAYEQYF.

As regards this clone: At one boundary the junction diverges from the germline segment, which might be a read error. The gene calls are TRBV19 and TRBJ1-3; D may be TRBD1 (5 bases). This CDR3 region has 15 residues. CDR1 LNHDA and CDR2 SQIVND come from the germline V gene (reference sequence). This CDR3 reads CASGMGQSPGNTIYF. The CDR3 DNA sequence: TGTGCCAGTGGTATGGGGCAGAGCCCTGGAAACACCATATATTTT.

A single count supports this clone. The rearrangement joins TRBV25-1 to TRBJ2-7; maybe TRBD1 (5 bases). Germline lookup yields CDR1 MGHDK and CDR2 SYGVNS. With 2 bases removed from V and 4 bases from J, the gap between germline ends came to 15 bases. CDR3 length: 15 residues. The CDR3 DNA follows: TGTGCCAGCAGTGAAAGACAGTCCAAAGCTTACGAGCAGTACTTC. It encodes CASSERQSKAYEQYF.

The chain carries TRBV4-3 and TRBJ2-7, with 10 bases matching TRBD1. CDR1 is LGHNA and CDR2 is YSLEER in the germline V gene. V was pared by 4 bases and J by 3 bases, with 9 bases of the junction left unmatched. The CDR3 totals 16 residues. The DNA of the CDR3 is TGCGCCAGCAGCCCGCATGGGACAGGGGATTTCTACGAGCAGTACTTC. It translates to CASSPHGTGDFYEQYF.

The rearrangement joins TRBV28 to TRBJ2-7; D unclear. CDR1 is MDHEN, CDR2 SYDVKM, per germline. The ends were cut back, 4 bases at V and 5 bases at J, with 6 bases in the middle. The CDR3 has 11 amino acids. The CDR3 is CASSSYDEQYF. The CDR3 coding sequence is TGTGCCAGCAGTTCGTACGACGAGCAGTACTTC. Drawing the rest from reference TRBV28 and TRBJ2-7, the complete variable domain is DVKVTQSSRYLVKRTGEKVFLECVQDMDHENMFWYRQDPGLGLRLIYFSYDVKMKEKGDIPEGYSVSREKKERFSLILESASTNQTSMYLCASSSYDEQYFGPGTRLTVT.

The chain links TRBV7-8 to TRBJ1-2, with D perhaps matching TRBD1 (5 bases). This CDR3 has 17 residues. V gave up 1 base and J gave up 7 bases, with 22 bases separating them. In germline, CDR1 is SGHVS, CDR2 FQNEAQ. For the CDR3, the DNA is TGTGCCAGCAGCTTAGACGTAGGACACATACCTCTCTCTGGCTACACCTTC. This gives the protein CASSLDVGHIPLSGYTF.

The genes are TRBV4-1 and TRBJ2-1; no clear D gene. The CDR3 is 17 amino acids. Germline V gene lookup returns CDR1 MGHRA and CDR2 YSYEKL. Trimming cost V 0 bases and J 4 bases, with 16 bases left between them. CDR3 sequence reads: CASSQEMNHSWYNEQFF. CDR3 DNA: TGCGCCAGCAGCCAAGAGATGAATCATTCCTGGTACAATGAGCAGTTCTTC.

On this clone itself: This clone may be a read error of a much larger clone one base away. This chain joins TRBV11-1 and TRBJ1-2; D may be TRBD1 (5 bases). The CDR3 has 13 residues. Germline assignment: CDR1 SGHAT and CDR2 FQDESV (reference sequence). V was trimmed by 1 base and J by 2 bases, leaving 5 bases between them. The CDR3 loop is CASSLGGNYGYTF. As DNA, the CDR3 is TGTGCCAGCAGCTTAGGGGGGAACTATGGCTACACCTTC.

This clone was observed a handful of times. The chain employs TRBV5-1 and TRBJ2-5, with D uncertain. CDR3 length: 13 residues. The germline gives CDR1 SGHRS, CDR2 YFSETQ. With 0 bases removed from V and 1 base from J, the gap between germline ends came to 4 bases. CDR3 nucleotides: TGCGCCAGCAGCTTGGATTCCCAAGAGACCCAGTACTTC. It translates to CASSLDSQETQYF.

The DNA for the CDR3 is TGTGCCAGCAGCTTGCCTACAGGGGGGCAAGAGACCCAGTACTTC. Amino acid sequence: CASSLPTGGQETQYF. V is TRBV11-2 and J is TRBJ2-5; 8 bases align to TRBD1. J was trimmed by 2 bases and V by 3 bases; bases with no gene match: 5. CDR1 SGHAT and CDR2 FQNNGV come from the germline V gene. The CDR3 contains 15 residues.

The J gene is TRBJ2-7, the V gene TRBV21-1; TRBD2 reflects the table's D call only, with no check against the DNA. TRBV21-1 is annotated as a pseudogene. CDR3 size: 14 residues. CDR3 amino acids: CASSNPAGGLPRYF. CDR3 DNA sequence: TGTGCCAGCAGCAACCCAGCGGGAGGCCTGCCCCGGTACTTC.

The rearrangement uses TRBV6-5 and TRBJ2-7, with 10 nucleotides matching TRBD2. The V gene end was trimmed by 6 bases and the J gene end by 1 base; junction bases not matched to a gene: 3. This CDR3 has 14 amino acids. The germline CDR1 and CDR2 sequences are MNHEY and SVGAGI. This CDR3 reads CASRSSGSSYEQYF. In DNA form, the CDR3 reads TGTGCCAGCAGGTCTAGCGGGAGTTCCTACGAGCAGTACTTC.

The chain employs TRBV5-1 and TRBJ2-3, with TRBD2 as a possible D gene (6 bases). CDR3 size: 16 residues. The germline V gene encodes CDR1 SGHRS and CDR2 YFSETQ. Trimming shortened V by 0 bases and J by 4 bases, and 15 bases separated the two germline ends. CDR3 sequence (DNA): TGCGCCAGCAGCTTGGGGGGTAGTGCGGGGCCAGATACGCAGTATTTT. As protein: CASSLGGSAGPDTQYF. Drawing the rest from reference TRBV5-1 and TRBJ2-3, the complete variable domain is KAGVTQTPRYLIKTRGQQVTLSCSPISGHRSVSWYQQTPGQGLQFLFEYFSETQRNKGNFPGRFSGRQFSNSRSEMNVSTLELGDSALYLCASSLGGSAGPDTQYFGPGTRLTVL.